This TCR beta chain was captured by sequencing in a study of graft-versus-host responses after intestinal transplantation. Clones were read by immunoSEQ multiplex PCR, and TCRdb kept only the in-frame ones, dropping some. Among 20,000 or so clones listed, 40% to 50% were seen once. The CDR3 length is 14 residues. Germline lookup yields CDR1 SGHTA and CDR2 FQGNSA. V lost 5 bases, J lost 7 bases, and 4 bases stayed unmatched. Specimen: alloreactive CD4+ T cells from a mixed lymphocyte reaction culture, collected before intestinal transplant. Subset given: CFSE-low proliferating T cells sorted from roughly 6-day pre-transplant mixed lymphocyte reaction (GvH or HvG direction). This clonotype was obtained from a human patient who received an intestinal transplant. The V and J genes are TRBV7-2 and TRBJ2-7; 14 nucleotides match TRBD2. CDR3 residues: CASSPTSGGAEQYF. CDR3 nucleotide sequence: TGTGCCAGCAGCCCGACTAGCGGGGGGGCTGAGCAGTACTTC.